This T cell receptor (beta chain) was profiled in a study of regulatory T cells in long-lasting Graves disease. Trimming stripped 2 bases from V and 2 bases from J, with 10 bases between. The CDR3 is 15 amino acids. Germline values: CDR1 SGHTA, CDR2 FQGNSA. Study-level results: Thyroid tissue went unstudied; only peripheral blood was examined. Persistent disease samples used TRBV28, TRBJ1-2 and TRBJ2-5 preferentially.

Many counts were recorded for this clonotype. The target antigen is unknown. For TCR beta, libraries came from iRepertoire HTBI primers and Arm-PCR of CDR3 regions. Methods used by the authors: Identified segments across samples numbered some 62 TRBV and roughly 15 TRBJ. TCRdb used MiXCR to reprocess the multiplex PCR reads, holding one entry per CDR3 protein. TCRdb's processing, not the study's, gives the V and J calls here. This sample has a few hundred thousand distinct CDR3 sequences, with 18% found just once. Time point: newly diagnosed GD, antithyroid drugs for less than 3 months. PBMC-derived RNA was used for the TCR library. This sample also belongs to another study, concerning T cells in Graves' hyperthyroidism and ophthalmopathy. That study adds: First-round RT-PCR targeting the TCR CDR3 was performed with the HTBI primer set.

The source was peripheral blood mononuclear cells (PBMCs), collected at new diagnosis, from a patient treated with antithyroid drugs. The receptor's source is a woman in her twenties or thirties with Graves disease. This chain uses TRBV7-2 with TRBJ1-3, with D unclear. The CDR3 sequence is CASSLMGLAGNTIYF. The CDR3 DNA follows: TGTGCCAGCAGCTTAATGGGATTAGCTGGAAACACCATATATTTT.